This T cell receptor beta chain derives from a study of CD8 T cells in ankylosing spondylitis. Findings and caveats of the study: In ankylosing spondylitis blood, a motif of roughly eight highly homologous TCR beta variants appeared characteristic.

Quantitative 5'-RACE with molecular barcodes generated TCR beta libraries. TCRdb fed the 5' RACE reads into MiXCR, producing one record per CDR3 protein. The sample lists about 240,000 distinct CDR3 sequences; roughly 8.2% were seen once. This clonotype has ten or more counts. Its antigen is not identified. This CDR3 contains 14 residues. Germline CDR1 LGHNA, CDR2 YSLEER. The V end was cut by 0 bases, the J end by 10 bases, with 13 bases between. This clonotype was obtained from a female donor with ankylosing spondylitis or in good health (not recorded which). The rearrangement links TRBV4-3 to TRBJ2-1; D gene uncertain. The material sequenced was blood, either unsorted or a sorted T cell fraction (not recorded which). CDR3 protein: CASSQDGRLGEQFF. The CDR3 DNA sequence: TGCGCCAGCAGCCAAGATGGGCGGCTCGGCGAGCAGTTCTTC.